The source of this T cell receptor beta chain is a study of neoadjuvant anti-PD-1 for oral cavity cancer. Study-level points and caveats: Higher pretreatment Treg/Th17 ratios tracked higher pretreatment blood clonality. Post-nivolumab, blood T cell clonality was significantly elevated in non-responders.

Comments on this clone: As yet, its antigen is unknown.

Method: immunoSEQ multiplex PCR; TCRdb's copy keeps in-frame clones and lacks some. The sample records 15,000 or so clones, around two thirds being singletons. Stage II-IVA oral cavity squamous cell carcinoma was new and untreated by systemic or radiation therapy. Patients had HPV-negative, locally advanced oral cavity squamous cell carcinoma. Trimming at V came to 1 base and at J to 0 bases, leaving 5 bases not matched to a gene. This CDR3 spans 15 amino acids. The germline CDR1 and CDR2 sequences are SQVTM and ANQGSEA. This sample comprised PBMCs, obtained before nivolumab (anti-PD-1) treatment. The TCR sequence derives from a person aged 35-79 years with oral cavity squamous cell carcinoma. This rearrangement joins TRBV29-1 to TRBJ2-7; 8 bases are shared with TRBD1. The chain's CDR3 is CSVEATGTGSYEQYF. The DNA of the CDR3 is TGCAGCGTTGAAGCCACCGGGACAGGCTCCTACGAGCAGTACTTC.